This passage covers 27 T cell receptor beta chains from one sample sequenced in a study of Graves' ophthalmopathy and Graves' hyperthyroidism. The authors amplified TCR beta CDR3 regions from RNA transcripts. An initial RT-PCR round employing HTBI primers preceded a second-round multiplex PCR. TCRdb itself ran the multiplex PCR reads through MiXCR, one entry per CDR3 protein. The sample contains approximately 210,000 distinct CDR3 sequences, 20% to 25% of which appear only once. Sequences were obtained from peripheral blood. Every receptor here comes from a woman in her fifties or sixties with Graves' ophthalmopathy.

The CDR3 loop reads CASSLEGTSGTHEQYF. CDR3 nucleotide sequence: TGTGCCAGCAGCTTAGAAGGGACTAGCGGGACGCACGAGCAGTACTTC. V gene TRBV7-3 combines with J gene TRBJ2-7; TRBD2 matches 13 bases. Per the germline V gene, CDR1 is SGHTA and CDR2 is FQGTGA. With 2 bases clipped from V and 5 bases from J, the junction kept 6 bases outside the gene matches. CDR3 length equals 16 residues. Full variable domain (rest looked up from reference TRBV7-3 and TRBJ2-7): GAGVSQTPSNKVTEKGKYVELRCDPISGHTALYWYRQSLGQGPEFLIYFQGTGAADDSGLPNDRFFAVRPEGSVSTLKIQRTERGDSAVYLCASSLEGTSGTHEQYFGPGTRLTVT.

This clonotype came up many times. The genes are TRBV12-3 or TRBV12-4 and TRBJ1-1; tentatively, D is TRBD1 (5 bases). V lost 7 bases to trimming and J lost 6 bases, with 15 bases between them. This CDR3 comprises 13 residues. The CDR3 nucleotides are TGTGCCAGCACCCGTGGGGGGGGATCTGAAGCTTTCTTT. Residues: CASTRGGGSEAFF.

Ten or more counts support this clonotype. The V and J genes are TRBV12-3 or TRBV12-4 and TRBJ1-2; 9 bases map to TRBD1. The trim removed 5 bases at V and 6 bases at J, leaving 7 bases unmatched. The CDR3 loop spans 14 amino acids. CDR3 in amino acids: CASSRQGEPHGYTF. CDR3 sequence (DNA): TGTGCCAGCAGTAGACAGGGGGAGCCCCATGGCTACACCTTC.

This clonotype was found many times. The rearrangement links TRBV6-5 to TRBJ1-1; D is unresolved. This CDR3 has 13 residues. Trimming removed 0 bases from V and 10 bases from J, with 12 bases in between. Germline CDR1 and CDR2: MNHEY and SVGAGI. The CDR3 loop is CASSYSTAARAFF. CDR3 DNA sequence: TGTGCCAGCAGTTACTCGACTGCGGCTAGAGCTTTCTTT.

This clonotype was counted at least ten times. This chain connects TRBV2 to TRBJ2-2; unclear D gene. The V gene's germline CDR1 is SNHLY and CDR2 FYNNEI. V lost 9 bases to trimming and J lost 3 bases, with 5 bases between them. CDR3 length equals 11 residues. In DNA form, the CDR3 reads TGTGCCAGTCGAGACACCGGGGAGCTGTTTTTT. It is translated as CASRDTGELFF. Looking up the rest from reference TRBV2 and TRBJ2-2 gives the full variable domain: EPEVTQTPSHQVTQMGQEVILRCVPISNHLYFYWYRQILGQKVEFLVSFYNNEISEKSEIFDDQFSVERPDGSNFTLKIRSTKLEDSAMYFCASRDTGELFFGEGSRLTVL.

Concerning this clonotype itself: A much more abundant neighbour one base away suggests this may be a read error. The chain recombines TRBV3-1 with TRBJ1-2; no clear D gene. V gave up 0 bases and J gave up 5 bases, with 7 bases separating them. The length of the CDR3 is 13 residues. Germline lookup yields CDR1 LGHDT and CDR2 YNNKEL (reference sequence). The CDR3 region has the DNA TGTGCCAGCAGCCAAGAAATGTTATATGGCTACACCTTC. It yields the protein CASSQEMLYGYTF.

This clonotype was recorded at least ten times. The chain links TRBV18 to TRBJ2-1; 11 nucleotides line up with TRBD2. The germline CDR1 and CDR2 sequences are KGHSH and LQKENI. The CDR3 covers 15 residues. V shed 2 bases, J shed 9 bases, and the junction held 6 bases outside the gene matches. CDR3 sequence: CASSPLAGGPGEQFF. As DNA, the CDR3 is TGTGCCAGCTCACCATTAGCGGGAGGGCCGGGTGAGCAGTTCTTC.

This clonotype appeared a few times. The V and J genes are TRBV11-2 and TRBJ2-2, with TRBD2 identical over 8 bases. Per germline, CDR1 SGHAT and CDR2 FQNNGV. Trimming at V came to 5 bases and at J to 6 bases, leaving 11 bases not matched to a gene. The CDR3 loop spans 16 amino acids. The CDR3 DNA is TGTGCCAGCAGCCCTCGGAGCGGGAGAGGGTCCGGGGAGCTGTTTTTT. It yields the protein CASSPRSGRGSGELFF.

The table lists this clonotype with many counts. The chain employs TRBV2 and TRBJ2-5; D call uncertain. CDR1 and CDR2 from the germline V gene are SNHLY and FYNNEI. V gave up 5 bases and J gave up 5 bases, with 15 bases separating them. The CDR3 sequence is 14 residues long. In DNA, the CDR3 is TGTGCCAGCAGTTTCTCAGGCCCGCGGGAGACCCAGTACTTC. Protein: CASSFSGPRETQYF. The variable domain in full, with the rest retrieved from reference TRBV2 and TRBJ2-5, is EPEVTQTPSHQVTQMGQEVILRCVPISNHLYFYWYRQILGQKVEFLVSFYNNEISEKSEIFDDQFSVERPDGSNFTLKIRSTKLEDSAMYFCASSFSGPRETQYFGPGTRLLVL.

There are many counts of this clonotype. The chain uses TRBV19 and TRBJ2-7; 8 bases fit TRBD1. Germline V CDR1 and CDR2: LNHDA, SQIVND (reference sequence). This CDR3 has 13 residues. The J segment lost 1 base and the V segment lost 9 bases, leaving 5 bases of the junction unmatched. The chain's CDR3 is CASGQGISYEQYF. The CDR3 DNA reads TGTGCCAGCGGACAGGGTATATCCTACGAGCAGTACTTC.

The table lists this clonotype with many counts. This chain uses TRBV28 with TRBJ2-2; TRBD2 matches 13 bases. With 7 bases clipped from V and 6 bases from J, the junction kept 8 bases outside the gene matches. CDR3 length: 16 amino acids. The germline V gene has CDR1 MDHEN and CDR2 SYDVKM. The CDR3 loop reads CASTRGGLAGAGELFF. In nucleotides, the CDR3 is TGTGCCAGCACCAGAGGAGGACTAGCGGGAGCCGGGGAGCTGTTTTTT.

This clonotype has only one observation. The J gene is TRBJ2-2, the V gene TRBV9; D uncertain. Trimming removed 0 bases at V and 0 bases at J, with 6 bases between. CDR1 is SGDLS, CDR2 YYNGEE, per germline. CDR3 length: 15 amino acids. The chain's CDR3 is CASSVDGANTGELFF. The CDR3, as DNA: TGTGCCAGCAGCGTAGACGGAGCGAACACCGGGGAGCTGTTTTTT.

This clonotype was observed at least ten times. The CDR3 here is CASSQDVLTEAFF. The CDR3 DNA follows: TGTGCCAGCAGTCAGGACGTTCTCACTGAAGCTTTCTTT. V and J are TRBV27 and TRBJ1-1; unclear D gene. Germline V gene data show CDR1 as MNHEY and CDR2 as SMNVEV (reference sequence). The CDR3 extends over 13 amino acids. V lost 5 bases, J lost 4 bases, and 11 bases lay in between.

The table lists this clonotype with many counts. The genes are TRBV6-5 and TRBJ2-3; D not resolved. There are 13 residues in the CDR3. Trimming pared 5 bases from V and 8 bases from J, leaving 14 bases between. Germline V gives CDR1 MNHEY, CDR2 SVGAGI. CDR3 loop: CASSLLETGTQYF. Written as DNA, the CDR3 is TGTGCCAGCAGTCTACTTGAAACGGGTACGCAGTATTTT.

This clonotype was counted a few times. V usage is TRBV2 and J usage is TRBJ2-2; D possibly corresponds to TRBD2 (5 bases). Trimming took off 6 bases at V and 1 base at J, with 15 bases between the two ends. CDR3 length: 16 amino acids. Germline values: CDR1 SNHLY, CDR2 FYNNEI. Written as DNA, the CDR3 is TGTGCCAGCAGCCGCGGGCCAGGAGGGAACACCGGGGAGCTGTTTTTT. Its translation is CASSRGPGGNTGELFF.

This rearrangement joins TRBV20-1 to TRBJ1-6, with unresolved D. CDR3 length equals 15 residues. CDR1 and CDR2 from the germline V gene are DFQATT and SNEGSKA (reference sequence). The ends were cut back, 3 bases at V and 0 bases at J, with 9 bases in the middle. CDR3 sequence: CSASAQSSYNSPLHF. The CDR3 DNA follows: TGCAGTGCTAGTGCGCAGAGCTCCTATAATTCACCCCTCCACTTT.

This clonotype was recorded at least ten times. The V call is TRBV28, the J call TRBJ2-5, with 7 bases identical to TRBD2. Trimming removed 4 bases from V and 3 bases from J; junction bases left unmatched: 8. Germline CDR1 MDHEN, CDR2 SYDVKM. The CDR3 extends over 15 amino acids. The CDR3 nucleotides read TGTGCCAGCAGTTACCCCTCTAGCGGAGAAGAGACCCAGTACTTC. Translated, it gives CASSYPSSGEETQYF.

This clonotype was seen a single time. This chain connects TRBV12-3 or TRBV12-4 to TRBJ2-2; no clear D gene. The V and J ends lost 4 bases and 6 bases respectively, with 12 bases between them. CDR3 length: 14 amino acids. CDR3 protein: CASSSPVSSGELFF. The CDR3 DNA reads as TGTGCCAGCAGTTCTCCCGTATCGTCCGGGGAGCTGTTTTTT.

This clonotype was seen a handful of times. The J gene is TRBJ1-2, the V gene TRBV29-1; D gene unclear. The CDR3 is 13 residues long. CDR1 and CDR2 from the germline V gene are SQVTM and ANQGSEA. Trimming left V 4 bases short and J 1 base short, with 10 bases between. The DNA of the CDR3 is TGCAGCGTTGCCGACGGGATTAACTATGGCTACACCTTC. Protein product: CSVADGINYGYTF.

At least ten counts were recorded for this clonotype. The rearrangement links TRBV28 to TRBJ2-7, with 8 bases identical to TRBD1. The CDR3 is 15 residues long. Germline CDR1 reads MDHEN; CDR2 reads SYDVKM. V dropped 7 bases and J dropped 3; count of bases not matched to a gene: 11. The DNA of the CDR3 is TGTGCCAGCAATGGCGGACAGGGTGCATTCTACGAGCAGTACTTC. Translation gives CASNGGQGAFYEQYF.

Ten or more counts support this clonotype. The CDR3: CASRLDTGELFF. In DNA, the CDR3 is TGTGCTAGTCGTCTAGATACCGGGGAGCTGTTTTTT. The V call is TRBV12-5, the J call TRBJ2-2; D remains ambiguous. Trimming stripped 8 bases from V and 5 bases from J, with 9 bases between. Per the germline V gene, CDR1 is LGHNT and CDR2 is FRNRAP. The CDR3 length is 12 residues. The full variable domain, its missing parts supplied by reference TRBV12-5 and TRBJ2-2, is DARVTQTPRHKVTEMGQEVTMRCQPILGHNTVFWYRQTMMQGLELLAYFRNRAPLDDSGMPKDRFSAEMPDATLATLKIQPSEPRDSAVYFCASRLDTGELFFGEGSRLTVL.

A remark on this clonotype: This may be a read error: a much more frequent sequence differs by one nucleotide. This chain joins TRBV13 and TRBJ2-7; TRBD2 agrees at 7 bases. The length of the CDR3 is 15 residues. J lost 2 bases, V lost 5 bases, and 9 bases had no gene match. Looked up from germline, CDR1 is PRHDT and CDR2 is FYEKMQ (reference sequence). CDR3 nucleotides: TGTGCCAGCAGCACCGGACTAGTGGGACCCTACGAGCAGTACTTC. Translating it yields CASSTGLVGPYEQYF. Variable domain in full (rest from reference TRBV13 and TRBJ2-7): AAGVIQSPRHLIKEKRETATLKCYPIPRHDTVYWYQQGPGQDPQFLISFYEKMQSDKGSIPDRFSAQQFSDYHSELNMSSLELGDSALYFCASSTGLVGPYEQYFGPGTRLTVT.

The table lists this clonotype with many counts. CDR3 bases: TGTGCCAGCAGCCGTCCGCGGCTAGGGAACACTGAAGCTTTCTTT. This codes for CASSRPRLGNTEAFF. The V gene is TRBV12-3 or TRBV12-4, the J gene TRBJ1-1, with D unclear. Trimming took 6 bases from V and 1 from J, leaving 15 bases between them. This CDR3 region has 15 residues.

In this sample, this clonotype turned up many times. The chain uses TRBV20-1 and TRBJ1-2, with D uncertain. The germline gives CDR1 DFQATT, CDR2 SNEGSKA (reference sequence). The CDR3 covers 15 residues. V gave up 0 bases and J gave up 0 bases, with 11 bases separating them. The DNA of the CDR3 is TGCAGTGCTAGAGAGAGGAGATACGCTAACTATGGCTACACCTTC. It codes for CSARERRYANYGYTF.

This clonotype was seen more than once but under ten times. An end of the junction does not agree with germline; a read error may underlie this. The CDR3 DNA sequence: TGCGCCAGCAGCTTCCGGGACAGGGGTAACACTGAAGCTTTCTTT. This encodes CASSFRDRGNTEAFF. This chain joins TRBV24-1 and TRBJ1-1, with TRBD1 matching 10 bases. Per germline, CDR1 KGHDR and CDR2 SFDVKD. CDR3 length: 15 residues.

This clonotype was seen many times. The V call is TRBV9, the J call TRBJ1-2, with D unresolved. The CDR3 extends over 14 amino acids. Germline V lookup: CDR1 SGDLS, CDR2 YYNGEE. The V end lost 4 bases, the J end lost 0 bases, and 10 bases lay between the germline ends. CDR3 sequence (DNA): TGTGCCAGCAGCCCCCAGACATCTAACTATGGCTACACCTTC. This codes for CASSPQTSNYGYTF.

This clonotype showed up many times. The chain joins TRBV7-8 to TRBJ1-6; D is ambiguous. The CDR3 length is 16 residues. The germline gives CDR1 SGHVS, CDR2 FQNEAQ. V lost 0 bases, J lost 7 bases, and 13 bases lay in between. The CDR3 here is CASSLAGSFPNSPLHF. The CDR3, as DNA: TGTGCCAGCAGCTTAGCGGGGTCCTTTCCCAATTCACCCCTCCACTTT.